The 2 T cell receptor beta chains listed next were all sequenced from one sample in a study of cytomegalovirus exposure and HLA in healthy donors. Researchers ran the PCR with 60 Vbeta and 13 Jbeta primers. Profiling relied on immunoSEQ multiplex PCR, and the TCRdb table lists in-frame clones only, not all of them. The data show roughly 120,000 clones, under 85% seen once. Specimen: PBMCs. These receptors were collected from a woman aged 40 to 50 in good health and CMV-seropositive.

V and J are TRBV6-5 and TRBJ2-7; D perhaps matches TRBD1 (6 bases). The CDR3 is made up of 16 amino acids. V shed 4 bases and J shed 0 bases, with 16 bases lying between them. Per the germline V gene, CDR1 is MNHEY and CDR2 is SVGAGI. CDR3 amino acids: CASSSPGDASSYEQYF. The CDR3 DNA is TGTGCCAGCAGTTCACCAGGGGACGCGAGCTCCTACGAGCAGTACTTC.

V is TRBV28 and J is TRBJ2-7, with a possible D match to TRBD2 (6 bases). V lost 7 bases and J lost 3, with 7 bases in between. The CDR3 runs 11 residues. CDR1 and CDR2 from the germline V gene are MDHEN and SYDVKM. The CDR3 loop is CASTSDYEQYF. The CDR3 nucleotides read TGTGCCAGCACTAGCGACTACGAGCAGTACTTC.